The table lists the clone carrying this TCR beta chain with many counts. TCRdb ran MiXCR on the RT-PCR reads and lists one entry per CDR3 protein. Found here are hundreds of thousands of distinct CDR3 sequences, approximately 15% of them singletons; the top ten hold 3% to 4.5%. V was trimmed by 4 bases and J by 0 bases, leaving 6 bases between them. CDR3 length: 13 amino acids. CDR1 and CDR2 (germline): DFQATT, SNEGSKA (reference sequence). The genes are TRBV20-1 and TRBJ2-2; either TRBD1 or TRBD2 may supply D (5 bases each). The sequenced sample consisted of memory CD4+ T cells from blood. This sequence was found in a female donor in good health, serving as a healthy control. CDR3 DNA sequence: TGCAGTGCTAAGGGACCGAACACCGGGGAGCTGTTTTTT. It encodes CSAKGPNTGELFF.